These T cell receptor beta chains were read from a single sample in a study of CD8+CD57+ T cells in acquired aplastic anemia. Via MiXCR, TCRdb re-called the reads, giving one row per CDR3 protein. Altogether over 250,000 distinct CDR3 sequences are present, approximately 60% being singletons, with the ten largest covering 1.3%. Sequencing input: sorted CD4+, CD8+, or CD8+CD57+ T cells (not recorded which) from PBMCs. These receptor sequences come from a human donor with aplastic anemia. Both conserved end residues are part of each CDR3. D genes are given only for firm matches. Not every row has a clone size; where given, it reads once, few, many or a size class.

>.|TRBD1|TRBJ2-7|TRBV4-3
TGCGCCAGCAGCCAAGACGGACAGGGATCGTCCGAGCAGTACTTC
CASSQDGQGSSEQYF
>few|.|TRBJ2-7|TRBV29-1
TGCAGCGTTGGGGACTGGGGAAGTAACGAGCAGTACTTC
CSVGDWGSNEQYF
>many|.|TRBJ2-5|TRBV7-8
TGTGCCAGCAGCTTAGCGCGAGGGGCGAGGGAGACCCAGTACTTC
CASSLARGARETQYF
>.|.|TRBJ1-2|TRBV20-1
TGCAGTGCTGGAGCCGGGATAGGGCTAGGAGGCTACACCTTC
CSAGAGIGLGGYTF
>.|.|TRBJ2-7|TRBV24-1
TGTGCCACCAGTGAAGCAGGGGGGAACTACGAGCAGTACTTC
CATSEAGGNYEQYF
>once|TRBD2|TRBJ2-3|TRBV10-3
TGTGCCATCAGTGCCGGGGGGGCCCCAGATACGCAGTATTTT
CAISAGGAPDTQYF
>many|.|TRBJ2-4|TRBV11-1
TGTGCCAGCAGCCAGACTTGGGCCGAAAACATTCAGTACTTC
CASSQTWAENIQYF
>.|.|TRBJ2-7|TRBV7-8
TGCGCCAGCAGCAACTTCAGGGTTTACGAGCAGTACTTC
CASSNFRVYEQYF
>.|.|TRBJ1-2|TRBV6-5
TGTGCCAGCAGTTACGGGGGGTCCCCGCCAAGCGGCTACACCTTC
CASSYGGSPPSGYTF
>.|TRBD1|TRBJ1-1|TRBV7-9
TGTGCCAGCAGCCCCAGGACAGGACCCGAAGCTTTCTTT
CASSPRTGPEAFF
>.|.|TRBJ1-1|TRBV29-1
TGCAGCGATGGAAGCAATGAAGCTTTCTTT
CSDGSNEAFF
>.|.|TRBJ1-2|TRBV5-5
TGTGCCAGCAGCTTGTGGGTGACAGAGCTCTCTGGCTACACCTTC
CASSLWVTELSGYTF
>many|TRBD1|TRBJ1-2|TRBV19
TGTGCCAGTAGTTGGGACAGCGGGAACTATGGCTACACCTTC
CASSWDSGNYGYTF
>.|.|TRBJ2-2|TRBV24-1
TGTGCCACCAGTGATTTGCCCCCGGGGTCGAACACCGGGGAGCTGTTTTTT
CATSDLPPGSNTGELFF
>.|.|TRBJ1-3|TRBV20-1
TGCAGTGCTAGGGGGGGATCTGGAAACACCATATATTTT
CSARGGSGNTIYF